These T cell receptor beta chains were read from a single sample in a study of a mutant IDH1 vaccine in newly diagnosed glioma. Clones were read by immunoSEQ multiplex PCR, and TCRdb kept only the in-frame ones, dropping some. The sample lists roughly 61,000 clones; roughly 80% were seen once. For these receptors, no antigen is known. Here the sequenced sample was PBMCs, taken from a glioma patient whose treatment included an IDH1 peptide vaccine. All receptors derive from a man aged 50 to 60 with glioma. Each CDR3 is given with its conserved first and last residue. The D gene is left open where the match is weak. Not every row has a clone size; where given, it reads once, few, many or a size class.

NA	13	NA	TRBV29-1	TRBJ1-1	CSVDYTGNTEAFF	TGCAGCGTTGACTATACAGGGAACACTGAAGCTTTCTTT
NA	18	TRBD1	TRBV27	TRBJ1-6	CASSPGDSVLGVNSPLHF	TGTGCCAGCAGCCCAGGGGACAGCGTTCTTGGAGTAAATTCACCCCTCCACTTT
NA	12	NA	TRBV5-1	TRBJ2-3	CASSLNTDTQYF	TGCGCCAGCAGCTTAAATACCGATACGCAGTATTTT
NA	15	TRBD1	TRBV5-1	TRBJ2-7	CASSPGDRWTYEQYF	TGCGCCAGCAGCCCGGGGGACAGGTGGACCTACGAGCAGTACTTC
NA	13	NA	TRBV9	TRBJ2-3	CASSDPWTDTQYF	TGTGCCAGCAGCGACCCTTGGACAGATACGCAGTATTTT
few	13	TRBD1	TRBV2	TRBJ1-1	CASNRGLGTEAFF	TGTGCCAGTAACAGGGGGCTGGGCACTGAAGCTTTCTTT
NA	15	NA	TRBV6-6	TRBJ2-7	CASSYSGSGSYEQYF	TGTGCCAGCAGTTACTCGGGCAGTGGCTCCTACGAGCAGTACTTC
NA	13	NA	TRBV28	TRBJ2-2	CASSLLRAGELFF	TGTGCCAGCAGTTTACTTCGAGCCGGGGAGCTGTTTTTT
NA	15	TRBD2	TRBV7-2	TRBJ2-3	CASSLVGGASDTQYF	TGTGCCAGCAGCTTAGTCGGGGGGGCTTCAGATACGCAGTATTTT
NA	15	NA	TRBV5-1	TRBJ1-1	CASSPSGTQNTEAFF	TGCGCCAGCAGCCCATCCGGGACACAGAACACTGAAGCTTTCTTT
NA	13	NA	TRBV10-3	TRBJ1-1	CAIHNRGDGEAFF	TGTGCCATCCACAACCGAGGGGATGGTGAAGCTTTCTTT
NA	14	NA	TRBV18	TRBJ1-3	CASSLDRAGNTIYF	TGTGCCAGCTCACTGGACAGAGCGGGAAACACCATATATTTT
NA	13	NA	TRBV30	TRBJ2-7	CAWSFGGVGEQYF	TGTGCCTGGAGTTTCGGAGGGGTAGGCGAGCAGTACTTC
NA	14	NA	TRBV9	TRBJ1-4	CASSQVEGGEKLFF	TGTGCCAGCAGCCAGGTGGAGGGAGGTGAAAAACTGTTTTTT
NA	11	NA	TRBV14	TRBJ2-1	CASSRGGEQFF	TGTGCCAGCAGCAGGGGGGGAGAGCAGTTCTTC
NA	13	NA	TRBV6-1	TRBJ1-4	CASSIQGGEKLFF	TGTGCCAGCAGTATACAGGGAGGTGAAAAACTGTTTTTT
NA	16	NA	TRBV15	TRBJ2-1	CATSSTGHGVYNEQFF	TGTGCCACCAGCTCTACAGGGCATGGGGTTTACAATGAGCAGTTCTTC
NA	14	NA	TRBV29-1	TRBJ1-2	CSVGAGPSRGGYTF	TGCAGCGTTGGGGCAGGACCCTCAAGGGGTGGCTACACCTTC
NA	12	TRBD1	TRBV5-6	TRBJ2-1	CASSRDRDEQFF	TGTGCCAGCAGCCGGGACAGGGATGAGCAGTTCTTC
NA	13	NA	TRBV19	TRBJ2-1	CASQVTGSQEQFF	TGTGCCAGTCAAGTCACAGGGTCGCAAGAGCAGTTCTTC
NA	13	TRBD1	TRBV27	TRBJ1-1	CASRDRTNTEAFF	TGTGCCAGCCGGGACAGGACTAACACTGAAGCTTTCTTT
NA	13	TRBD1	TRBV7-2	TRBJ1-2	CASRRQGVWGYTF	TGTGCCAGCAGACGACAGGGGGTGTGGGGCTACACCTTC
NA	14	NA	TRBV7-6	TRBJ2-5	CASSQTGMGETQYF	TGTGCCAGCAGCCAAACAGGGATGGGAGAGACCCAGTACTTC
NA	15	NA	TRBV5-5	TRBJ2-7	CASSYGPSSSYEQYF	TGTGCCAGCAGCTACGGACCGTCGAGCTCCTACGAGCAGTACTTC
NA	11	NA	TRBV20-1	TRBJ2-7	CSAPRREEQYF	TGCAGTGCCCCTCGGCGGGAAGAGCAGTACTTC
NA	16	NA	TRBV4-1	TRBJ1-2	CASSRIPKDSHYGYTF	TGCGCCAGCAGCCGAATACCGAAGGACAGCCACTATGGCTACACCTTC
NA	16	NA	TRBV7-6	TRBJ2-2	CASSKSTRGDTGELFF	TGTGCCAGCAGCAAATCAACGCGGGGCGACACCGGGGAGCTGTTTTTT
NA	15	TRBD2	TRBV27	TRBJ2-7	CASSPPAGGTYEQYF	TGTGCCAGCAGTCCCCCCGCGGGAGGAACGTACGAGCAGTACTTC
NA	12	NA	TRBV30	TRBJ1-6	CAWSPPGSPLHF	TGTGCCTGGAGTCCCCCTGGTTCACCCCTCCACTTT
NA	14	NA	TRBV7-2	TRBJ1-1	CASSLRGLQAEAFF	TGTGCCAGCAGCTTACGGGGGTTGCAAGCTGAAGCTTTCTTT
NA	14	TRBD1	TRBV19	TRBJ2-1	CASRNRGKVNEQFF	TGTGCCAGTAGGAACAGGGGGAAAGTCAATGAGCAGTTCTTC
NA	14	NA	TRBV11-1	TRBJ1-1	CASSLAEGNTEAFF	TGTGCCAGCAGCTTAGCGGAAGGGAACACTGAAGCTTTCTTT
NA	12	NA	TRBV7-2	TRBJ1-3	CASSLAGNTIYF	TGTGCCAGCAGCTTAGCCGGAAACACCATATATTTT
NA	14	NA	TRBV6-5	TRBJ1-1	CASSYQDSNTEAFF	TGTGCCAGCAGTTACCAAGACAGTAACACTGAAGCTTTCTTT
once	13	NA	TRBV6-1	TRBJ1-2	CASSTGDDYGYTF	TGTGCCAGCAGTACTGGGGACGACTATGGCTACACCTTC
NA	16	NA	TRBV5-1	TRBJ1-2	CASSLEGGPPGDGYTF	TGCGCCAGCAGCTTGGAAGGTGGACCCCCGGGCGATGGCTACACCTTC
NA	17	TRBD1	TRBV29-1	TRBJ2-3	CSSRRPLTGGNTDTQYF	TGCAGCTCCCGAAGACCTCTGACAGGGGGGAACACAGATACGCAGTATTTT
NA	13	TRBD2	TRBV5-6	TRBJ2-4	CASSLSASGKGYF	TGTGCCAGCAGCCTGTCCGCTAGCGGAAAGGGGTACTTC
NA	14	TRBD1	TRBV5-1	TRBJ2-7	CASSAGGTGDVQYF	TGCGCCAGCAGCGCTGGTGGGACAGGGGACGTGCAGTACTTC
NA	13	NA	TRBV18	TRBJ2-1	CASSPGYNDEQFF	TGTGCCAGCTCACCGGGTTATAATGATGAGCAGTTCTTC
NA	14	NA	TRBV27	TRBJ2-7	CASSLGIKAYEQYF	TGTGCCAGCAGTTTAGGAATTAAGGCGTACGAGCAGTACTTC
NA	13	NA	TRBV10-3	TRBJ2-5	CANRVSPGETQYF	TGTGCCAACCGGGTCTCCCCTGGGGAGACCCAGTACTTC
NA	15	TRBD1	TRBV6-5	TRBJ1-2	CASSRRQGSNYGYTF	TGTGCCAGCAGTCGTCGACAGGGATCTAACTATGGCTACACCTTC
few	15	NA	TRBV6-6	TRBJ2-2	CASSYLDFFTGELFF	TGTGCCAGCAGTTACTTGGACTTTTTCACCGGGGAGCTGTTTTTT
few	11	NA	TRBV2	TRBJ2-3	CASIWTDTQYF	TGTGCCAGCATATGGACAGATACGCAGTATTTT